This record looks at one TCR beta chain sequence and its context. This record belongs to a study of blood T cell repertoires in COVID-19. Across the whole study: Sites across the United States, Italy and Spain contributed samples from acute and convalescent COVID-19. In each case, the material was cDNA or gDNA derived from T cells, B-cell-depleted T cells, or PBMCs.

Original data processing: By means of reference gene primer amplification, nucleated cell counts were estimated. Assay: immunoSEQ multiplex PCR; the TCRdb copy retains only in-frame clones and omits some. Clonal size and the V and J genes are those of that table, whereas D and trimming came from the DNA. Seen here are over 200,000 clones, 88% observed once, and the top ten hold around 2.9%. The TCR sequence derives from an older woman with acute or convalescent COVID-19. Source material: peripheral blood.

The CDR3 loop reads CASSATGDPGGSGYTF. CDR3 bases: TGTGCCAGCTCAGCCACCGGCGACCCAGGGGGCAGTGGCTACACCTTC. V is TRBV18 and J is TRBJ1-2, with 8 bases fitting TRBD1. From germline, CDR1 is KGHSH and CDR2 LQKENI. With V trimmed by 5 bases and J by 7 bases, 15 bases remained unmatched. The CDR3 consists of 16 residues.